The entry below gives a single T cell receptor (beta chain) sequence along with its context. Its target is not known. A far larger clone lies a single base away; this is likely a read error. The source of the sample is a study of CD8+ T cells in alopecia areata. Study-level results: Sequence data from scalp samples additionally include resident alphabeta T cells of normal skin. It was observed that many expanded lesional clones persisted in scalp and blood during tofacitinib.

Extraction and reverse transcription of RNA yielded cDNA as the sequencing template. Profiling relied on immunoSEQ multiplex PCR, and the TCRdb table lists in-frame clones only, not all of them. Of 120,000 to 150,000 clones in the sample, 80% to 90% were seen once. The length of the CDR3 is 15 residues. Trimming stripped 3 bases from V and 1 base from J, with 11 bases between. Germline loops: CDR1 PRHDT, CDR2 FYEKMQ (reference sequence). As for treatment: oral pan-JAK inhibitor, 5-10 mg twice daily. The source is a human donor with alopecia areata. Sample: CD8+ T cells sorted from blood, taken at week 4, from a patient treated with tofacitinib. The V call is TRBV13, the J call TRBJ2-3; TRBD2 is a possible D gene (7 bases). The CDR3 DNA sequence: TGTGCCAGCAGCTTTACAGGGAGGGGCACAGATACGCAGTATTTT. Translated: CASSFTGRGTDTQYF.